Included here is one TCR beta chain sequence, with context. Antigen unknown. These data originate in a study of CXCR3-negative and CXCR3-positive naive CD8 T cells. TRB cDNA libraries were made by UMI-labeled 5' RACE. Reanalyzing the 5' RACE reads, TCRdb keeps one entry per CDR3 protein, without DNA. The data show 120,000 or so distinct CDR3 sequences, and the top ten clones hold about 0.62%. Study results and caveats: Across naive subsets, surface CD5 expression was comparable, and TCR strength was inferred from properties of the TRB CDR3. CXCR3 expression partially decreased after cryopreservation; most assays used fresh PBMCs. Hydrophobicity was higher for TRB CDR3s found in CXCR3-positive naive cells than in CXCR3-negative naive cells. Both of the naive subsets showed about the same high diversity, but memory CD8+ cells had much less.

Germline CDR1 is MGHRA and CDR2 is YSYEKL. The CDR3 totals 17 residues. Naive CD8+ T cells had a CD45RO-CCR7+CD27+CD95- phenotype. The clonotype was recovered from a human donor in good health. Some clones in this sample may be carry-over from other donors' samples. V and J are TRBV4-1 and TRBJ1-2. The sample comprised naive CXCR3+ CD8+ T cells from blood. This sample's subset: CD45RO-CCR7+CD27+CD95- naive CD8+ T cells expressing CXCR3 (TNR3+). The CDR3 reads CASSQEFRPHIPDGYTF.